The following is a T cell receptor (beta chain) sequence with its context. The specificity of this receptor is unknown. No base quality values were provided; no much bigger clone lies one nucleotide off. Libraries were constructed by the immunoSEQ multiplex PCR assay. For the multiplex PCR, a mixture combining 60 forward primers for TCR Vbeta segments and 13 reverse primers for TCR Jbeta segments was used. A multiplex PCR assay on genomic DNA amplified the CDR3 region of rearranged TCR beta genes. On the Illumina HiSeq System, the amplified TCR beta libraries were sequenced as 87-base-pair reads. Concerning the study's data processing: A later analysis counted about 76 million unique TCR beta chains across the 650 to 800 repertoires, and roughly 9.9 million of these chains were shared by at least two donors. To remove PCR and sequencing errors, raw reads were error-corrected and collapsed into unique sequences using a nearest-neighbor algorithm that merged closely related sequences. CDR3 sequences were aligned to IMGT reference sequences to assign V, D and J gene segments. For a sequence to be retained, a match of at least six nucleotides was required to both a V gene segment and a J gene segment. Rearrangements were classified as productive when the CDR3 lacked stop codons and remained in frame with V and J, and all other rearrangements were classified as non-productive. Following IMGT convention, CDR3 was defined as the stretch from the second conserved V-encoded cysteine up to the conserved J-encoded phenylalanine. The earlier analysis of 587 of the donors excluded any sequence lacking an unambiguous match to a single V gene segment. In an earlier analysis of several hundred of the donors, V segments were called functional above 56.7% productive rearrangements and were called segregating when the between-donor standard deviation exceeded 5%. A statistical classification framework was built for diagnosing cytomegalovirus status from the catalog of TCR beta chain sequences. In a later analysis, V and J genes were assigned by comparing TCR nucleotide sequences against IMGT/GENE-DB human TR gene sequences. A later analysis assigned CDR3 sequences and most-parsimonious VDJ recombination scenarios with the TCRdist pipeline. A later analysis defined each TCR beta chain by its CDR3 amino acid sequence plus V-gene family, and excluded reads lacking a unique V-gene family. In a later analysis, several hundred highly shared, low-generation-probability nucleotide sequences were removed to address suspected cross-contamination and a sequencing artifact. In a later analysis, a clonal expansion index for each public chain was calculated from normalized within-repertoire ranks of inferred template counts. A later analysis computed generation probabilities with a VDJ recombination model fitted to out-of-frame rearrangements, and checked the results against IGoR. Hypergeometric tests were used in a later analysis to score TCR-TCR, TCR-HLA and TCR-CMV co-occurrence, with a repertoire-size bias correction applied to the TCR pairs. False discovery rates were estimated in a later analysis by permuting HLA or CMV assignments 20 times. A later analysis grouped co-occurring TCRs with DBSCAN, adding TCRdist sequence similarity when clustering within HLA-allele-positive subsets. Co-occurrence clustering excluded repertoires with fewer than 30,000 or more than 120,000 public chains, plus five with anomalous nucleotide sharing. This is the immuneACCESS table as TCRdb keeps it, with only in-frame sequences that have V and J called. A part of the clones is gone; compared with another copy, unresolved V genes explain less than half, and the rest is unexplained. V, J and clone size reflect that table, while D and trimming were determined from the DNA. The sample table records about 32,000 clones; approximately 82% of these occur just once. The top ten clones comprise 3.5% to 4% of the sample.

The CDR3 numbers 12 residues from cysteine through phenylalanine. Just the 36-base CDR3 DNA is kept, in frame starting at base 1. The germline V gene sets CDR1 to SNHLY and CDR2 to FYNNEI. After removal of 5 bases from V and 7 bases from J, the junction retains 2 bases not matched to a gene. The sample comes from a study of cytomegalovirus exposure and HLA in healthy donors (TCRdb year 2017). In the study overall: According to an earlier analysis of 587 of the donors, 200 million or so T cells yielded 120 million or so unique TCR beta sequences and approximately 280 Gb of sequence data. Class I and class II HLA loci were covered by the typing at four-digit resolution. The study aimed to test whether signatures of past pathogen exposure could be identified by cataloging public T cell receptors. The study combined high-throughput TCR immunosequencing, statistical association of individual TCRs with disease status, and machine learning to predict cytomegalovirus infection status. Rather than drawing on any new phenotypic data, the later analysis identified candidate immune exposures from TCR beta sequences and the way those sequences occurred across donors. Across 398 genotyped donors of the cohort, an average of roughly 250,000 unique TCR beta nucleotide sequences per donor were sequenced, and 15% to 20% of those sequences were non-productive. An early release covering roughly 600 HLA-typed donors comprised approximately 300 gigabases of sequencing data and about 90 million unique TCR sequences. To study patterns of TCR occurrence, a later analysis re-analyzed previously published TCR beta repertoires from 650 to 750 donors and added high-resolution HLA genotyping. Because of strong linkage in the cohort, roughly five DR-DQ haplotypes were treated as single units for association and clustering. Using immunosequencing, the study profiled T cell repertoires from about 620 subjects and related those repertoires to cytomegalovirus serostatus. The number of donors typed differed by locus, with 629-630 for A, B, C, DRB1 and DQB1, more than 500 for DQA1, nearly 610 for DPA1, and roughly 450 for DPB1. To decide whether each TCR beta V gene segment behaved as functional or pseudogenic, an earlier analysis of 587 of the donors relied on high-throughput TCR beta sequencing. In a later genetic analysis, genome-wide SNP genotypes for about 65% of the roughly 700 donors were used, and that subset was treated as a discovery cohort. All discovery cohort repertoires had been generated using a single sequencing platform. In addition to the first cohort of several hundred subjects, a separate validation cohort of 120 different subjects was used. Of the 300 to 400 genotyped donors, roughly 85% fell in the genetic ancestry cluster associated with self-reported Caucasian donors. Donor age, sex, ethnicity and CMV serostatus were compiled alongside the repertoire data. Study-wide conclusions, independent of this receptor: The only immune exposure information available for the cohort was CMV serostatus. The study listed 150 to 200 TCR beta chains as associated with cytomegalovirus. According to a later analysis, TCR association rates differed among HLA loci, with DRB1 alleles showing the most associated TCRs and HLA-C alleles showing the fewest. In vitro tests confirmed that a few of the cytomegalovirus-associated TCR beta chains recognize cytomegalovirus antigens. According to a later genetic analysis, donors in an Asian-associated ancestry cluster had fewer N-insertions in productive TCRs than the approximately 670-donor mean. A further reported finding was that TCR beta sequences accurately predicted the HLA-A and HLA-B alleles for most subjects in the first cohort. According to a later analysis, most CMV-associated TCR beta chains appeared to be HLA-restricted, and the HLA associations seemed to be driven largely by CMV exposure. The sequencing pipeline was judged likely to have produced a cluster of highly shared sequence variants as a technical artifact. A later analysis reported that several top co-occurrence clusters appeared linked to parvovirus B19, influenza, CMV and Epstein-Barr virus. When HLA alleles, especially DR and DQ, strongly co-occurred, attributing TCR associations to individual alleles was difficult. The classifier was reported to diagnose cytomegalovirus status with high specificity and sensitivity in both the original and validation cohorts. Because HLA typing was missing for some donors at each locus, association tests included only the typed subset. The earlier analysis of approximately 560 of the donors excluded roughly 16 rarely observed V segments, including chromosome 9 orphons, because counts were too low. Broadly in line with IMGT annotations, most TCR beta V segments showed up in productive rearrangements about 87% or about 30% of the time in an earlier analysis of several hundred of the donors. V-gene and J-gene trimming of TCR beta chains was associated with a missense DCLRE1C variant in a later genetic analysis, and the association was replicated in an independent cohort. Correlated functional status among segregating V segments might reflect linkage disequilibrium, but an unknown experimental factor could not be ruled out. A later analysis associated about 18,000 TCR beta sequences with specific HLA alleles at a false discovery rate of 0.05. The cohort was sequenced for TCR beta chains only, and without alpha or paired-chain data the features that could be detected were limited. According to the authors, the approach could potentially be generalized to other disease states and immunological phenotypes. The presence/absence analyses assumed that sequencing depth was roughly uniform across donors, and that assumption may not be true. In a later analysis, HLA-associated TCR beta chains showed more clonal expansion and lower generation probabilities than non-associated chains that were equally common. Most TCR sequences were observed very rarely across donors, whereas some public TCRs were present in many individuals. Some IMGT-functional V segments, including TRBV6-2 and TRBV6-3, could not be distinguished by the 87-base-pair reads and were therefore excluded.

In total, 600 or so healthy bone marrow donors made up the cohort. All cohort members were sampled while nominally healthy, although unrecorded immune exposures were likely present. The donor tested CMV seronegative, placing the donor among the roughly 400 seronegative members of the cohort. Each donor provided a peripheral blood sample, and peripheral blood mononuclear cells were used for TCR beta sequencing. The Qiagen DNeasy Blood Extraction Kit was used to extract genomic DNA from the blood cell samples. This TCR derives from a woman aged 18-29 years in good health and CMV-seronegative. The sample consisted of PBMCs. The chain employs TRBV2 and TRBJ2-1, with 7 central nucleotides matching TRBD1. The DNA sequence follows: TGTGCCAGCAGTCAACAGGGGAATGAGCAGTTCTTC. Its translation is CASSQQGNEQFF.